These 3 T cell receptor beta chains were all obtained from the same sample, sequenced in a study of CD8 T cells in Susac syndrome. RNA was extracted with the RNeasy kit, and a quantity of roughly 0.45 to 1 ug was reverse transcribed using random hexamers. TCRdb reprocessed the immunoSEQ multiplex PCR reads via MiXCR and lists one record per CDR3 protein. The sample includes around 110,000 distinct CDR3 sequences, over 95% of them seen just once. Sample: CD4+ T cells from PBMCs. These receptors all stem from a human donor with Susac syndrome.

This chain joins TRBV5-1 and TRBJ2-1; TRBD2 aligns across 9 bases. The CDR3 is 14 amino acids. CDR1 and CDR2 from the germline V gene are SGHRS and YFSETQ. Germline trimming cut 3 bases from V and 8 bases from J; bases unmatched to any gene: 6. The CDR3: CASSSAGGGDEQFF. The CDR3 DNA follows: TGCGCCAGCAGCTCAGCGGGAGGTGGGGATGAGCAGTTCTTC.

V is TRBV3-1 and J is TRBJ1-2; D gene unclear. Germline CDR1 is LGHDT and CDR2 is YNNKEL (reference sequence). The V and J ends lost 4 bases and 7 bases respectively, with 16 bases between them. There are 14 residues in the CDR3. This CDR3 is CASSPGTNSFGYTF. CDR3 DNA sequence: TGTGCCAGCAGCCCAGGTACCAACAGCTTTGGCTACACCTTC.

This chain joins TRBV30 and TRBJ2-5; no firm D call. V lost 0 bases and J 5 bases, leaving 4 bases between the germline ends. The CDR3 consists of 11 residues. Germline V lookup: CDR1 GTSNPN, CDR2 SVGIG (reference sequence). The CDR3 sequence: CAWSVRETQYF. Here the CDR3 DNA reads TGTGCCTGGAGTGTACGCGAGACCCAGTACTTC.